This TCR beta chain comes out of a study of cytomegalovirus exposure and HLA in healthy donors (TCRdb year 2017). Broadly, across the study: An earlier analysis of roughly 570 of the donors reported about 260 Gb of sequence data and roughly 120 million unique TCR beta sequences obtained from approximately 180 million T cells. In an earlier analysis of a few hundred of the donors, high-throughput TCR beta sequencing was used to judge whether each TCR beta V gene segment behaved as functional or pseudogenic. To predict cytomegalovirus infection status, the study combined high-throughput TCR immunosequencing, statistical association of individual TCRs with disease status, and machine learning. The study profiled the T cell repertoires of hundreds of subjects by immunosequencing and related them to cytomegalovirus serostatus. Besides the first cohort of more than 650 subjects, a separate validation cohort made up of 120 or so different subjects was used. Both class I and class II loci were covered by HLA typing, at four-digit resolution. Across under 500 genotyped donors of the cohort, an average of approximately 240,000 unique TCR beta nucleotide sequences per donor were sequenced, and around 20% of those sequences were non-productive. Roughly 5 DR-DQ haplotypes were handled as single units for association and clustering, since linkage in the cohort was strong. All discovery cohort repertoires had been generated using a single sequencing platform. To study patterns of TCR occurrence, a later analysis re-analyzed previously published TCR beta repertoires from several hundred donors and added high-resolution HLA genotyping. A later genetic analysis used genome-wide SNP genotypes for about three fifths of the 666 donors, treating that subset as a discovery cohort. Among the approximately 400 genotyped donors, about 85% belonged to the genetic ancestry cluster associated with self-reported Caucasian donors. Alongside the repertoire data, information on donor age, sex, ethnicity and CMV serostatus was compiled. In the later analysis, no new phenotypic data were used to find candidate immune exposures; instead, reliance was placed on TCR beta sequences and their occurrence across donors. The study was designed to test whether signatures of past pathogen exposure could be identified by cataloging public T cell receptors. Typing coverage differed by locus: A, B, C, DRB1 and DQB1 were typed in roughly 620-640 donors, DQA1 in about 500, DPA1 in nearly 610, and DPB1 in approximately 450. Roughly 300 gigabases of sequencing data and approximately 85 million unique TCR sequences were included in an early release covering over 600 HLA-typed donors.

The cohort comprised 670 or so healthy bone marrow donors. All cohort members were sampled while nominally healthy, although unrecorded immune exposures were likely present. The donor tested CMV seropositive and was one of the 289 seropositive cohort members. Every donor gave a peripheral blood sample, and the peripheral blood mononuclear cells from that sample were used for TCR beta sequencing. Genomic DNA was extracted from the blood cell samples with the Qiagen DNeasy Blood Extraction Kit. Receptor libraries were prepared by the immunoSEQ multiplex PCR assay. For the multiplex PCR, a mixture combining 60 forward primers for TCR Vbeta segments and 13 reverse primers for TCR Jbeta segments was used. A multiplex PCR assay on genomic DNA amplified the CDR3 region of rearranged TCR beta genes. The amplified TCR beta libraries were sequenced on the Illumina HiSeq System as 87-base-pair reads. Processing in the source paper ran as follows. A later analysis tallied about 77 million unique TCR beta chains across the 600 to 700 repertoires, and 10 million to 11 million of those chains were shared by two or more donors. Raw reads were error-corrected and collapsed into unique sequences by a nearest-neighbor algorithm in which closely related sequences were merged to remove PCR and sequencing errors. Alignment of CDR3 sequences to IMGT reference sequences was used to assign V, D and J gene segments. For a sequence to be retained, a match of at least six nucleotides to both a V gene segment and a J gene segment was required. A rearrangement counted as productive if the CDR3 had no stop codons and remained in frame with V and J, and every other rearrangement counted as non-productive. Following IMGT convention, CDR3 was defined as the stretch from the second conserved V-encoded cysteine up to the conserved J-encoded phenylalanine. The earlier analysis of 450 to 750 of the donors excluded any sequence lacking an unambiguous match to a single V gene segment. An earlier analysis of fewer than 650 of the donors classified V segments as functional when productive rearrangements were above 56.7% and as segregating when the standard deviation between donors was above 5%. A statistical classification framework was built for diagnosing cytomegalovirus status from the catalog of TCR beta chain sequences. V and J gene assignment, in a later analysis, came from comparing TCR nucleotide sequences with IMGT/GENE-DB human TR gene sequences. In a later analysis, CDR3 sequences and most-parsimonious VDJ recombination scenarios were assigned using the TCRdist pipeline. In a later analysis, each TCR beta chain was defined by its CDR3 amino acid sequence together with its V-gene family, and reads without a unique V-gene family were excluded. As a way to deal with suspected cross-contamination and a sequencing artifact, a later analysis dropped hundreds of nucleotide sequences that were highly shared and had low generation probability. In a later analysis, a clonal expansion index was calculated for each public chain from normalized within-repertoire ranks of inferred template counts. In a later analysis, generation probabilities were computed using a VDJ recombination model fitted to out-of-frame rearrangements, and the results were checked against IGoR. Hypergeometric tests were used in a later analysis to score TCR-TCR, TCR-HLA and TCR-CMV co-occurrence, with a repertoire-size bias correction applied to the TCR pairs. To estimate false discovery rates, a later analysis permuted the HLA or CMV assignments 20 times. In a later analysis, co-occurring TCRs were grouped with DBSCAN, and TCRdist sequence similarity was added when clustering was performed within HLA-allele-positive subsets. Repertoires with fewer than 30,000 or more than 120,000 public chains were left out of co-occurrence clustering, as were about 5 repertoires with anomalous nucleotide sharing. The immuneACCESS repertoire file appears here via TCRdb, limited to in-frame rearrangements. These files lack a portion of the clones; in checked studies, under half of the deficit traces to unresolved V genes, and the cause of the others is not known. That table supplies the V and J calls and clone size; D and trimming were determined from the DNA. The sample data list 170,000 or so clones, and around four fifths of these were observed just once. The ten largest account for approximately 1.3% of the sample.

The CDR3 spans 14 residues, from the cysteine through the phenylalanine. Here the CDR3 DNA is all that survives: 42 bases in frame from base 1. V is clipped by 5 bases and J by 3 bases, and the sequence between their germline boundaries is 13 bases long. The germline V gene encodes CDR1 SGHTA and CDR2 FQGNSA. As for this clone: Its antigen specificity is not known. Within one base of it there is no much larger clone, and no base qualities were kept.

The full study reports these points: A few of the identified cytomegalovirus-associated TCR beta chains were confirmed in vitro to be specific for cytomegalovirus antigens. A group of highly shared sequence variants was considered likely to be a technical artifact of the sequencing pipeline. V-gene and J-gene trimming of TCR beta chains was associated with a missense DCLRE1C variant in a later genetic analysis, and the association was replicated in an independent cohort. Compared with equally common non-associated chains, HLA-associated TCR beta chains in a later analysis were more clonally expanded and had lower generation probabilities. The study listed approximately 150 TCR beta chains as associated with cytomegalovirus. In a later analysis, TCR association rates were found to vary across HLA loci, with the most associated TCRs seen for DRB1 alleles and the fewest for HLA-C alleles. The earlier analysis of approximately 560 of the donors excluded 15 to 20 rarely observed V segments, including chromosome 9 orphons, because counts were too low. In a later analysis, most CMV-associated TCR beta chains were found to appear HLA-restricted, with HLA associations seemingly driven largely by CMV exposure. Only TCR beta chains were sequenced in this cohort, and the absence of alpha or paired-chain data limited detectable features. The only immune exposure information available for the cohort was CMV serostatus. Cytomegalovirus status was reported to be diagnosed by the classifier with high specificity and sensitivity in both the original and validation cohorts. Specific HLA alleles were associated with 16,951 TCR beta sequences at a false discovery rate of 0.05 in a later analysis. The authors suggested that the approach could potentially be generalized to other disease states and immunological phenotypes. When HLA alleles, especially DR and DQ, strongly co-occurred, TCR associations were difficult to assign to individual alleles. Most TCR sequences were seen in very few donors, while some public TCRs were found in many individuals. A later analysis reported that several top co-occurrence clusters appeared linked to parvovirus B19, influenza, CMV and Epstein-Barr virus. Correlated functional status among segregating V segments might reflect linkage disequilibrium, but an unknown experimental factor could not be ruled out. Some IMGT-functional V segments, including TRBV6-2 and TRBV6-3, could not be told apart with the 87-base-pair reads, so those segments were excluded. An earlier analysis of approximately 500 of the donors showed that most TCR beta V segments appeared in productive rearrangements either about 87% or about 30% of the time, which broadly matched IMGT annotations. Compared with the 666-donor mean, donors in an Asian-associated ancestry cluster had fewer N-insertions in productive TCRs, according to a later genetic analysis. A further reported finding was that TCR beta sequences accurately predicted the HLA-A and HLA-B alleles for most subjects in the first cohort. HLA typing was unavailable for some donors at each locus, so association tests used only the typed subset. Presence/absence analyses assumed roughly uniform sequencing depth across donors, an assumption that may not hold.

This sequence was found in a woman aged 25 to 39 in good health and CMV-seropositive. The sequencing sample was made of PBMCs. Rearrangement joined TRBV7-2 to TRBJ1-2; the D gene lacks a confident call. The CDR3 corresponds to CASSPRLADYGYTF. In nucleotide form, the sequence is TGTGCCAGCAGCCCACGACTGGCGGACTATGGCTACACCTTC.